This passage covers 21 T cell receptor beta chains from one sample sequenced in a study of Ad26.COV2.S vaccination and SARS-CoV-2 variants. Produced via immunoSEQ multiplex PCR; TCRdb's table is partial and in-frame only. The sample records about 350,000 clones, roughly 81% being singletons. The sample's treatment: around 19 received Ad26.COV2.S at low or high dose, single or two shots; five or six received placebo; per-sample allocation not given. Sampling happened 63 days after the first vaccine or placebo injection. This sample comprised peripheral blood, obtained in a trial of Ad26.COV2.S vaccine versus placebo. Receptor source: a person between 18 and 60 years old who received the Ad26.COV2.S COVID-19 vaccine or a placebo.

The V call is TRBV7-6, the J call TRBJ1-6; D remains ambiguous. CDR1 SGHVS and CDR2 FNYEAQ come from the germline V gene. Between the trimmed V and J ends, which lost 4 bases and 2 bases, there was a span of 0 bases. The CDR3 extends over 12 amino acids. The CDR3 bases are TGTGCCAGCAGCTCCTATAATTCACCCCTCCACTTT. This sequence encodes CASSSYNSPLHF.

This chain connects TRBV7-2 to TRBJ2-1; 10 bases are shared with TRBD2. V was pared by 5 bases and J by 3 bases, with 7 bases of the junction left unmatched. This CDR3 has 16 amino acids. CDR1 is SGHTA, CDR2 FQGNSA, per germline. CDR3: CASSILAGAYYNEQFF. The CDR3 DNA follows: TGTGCCAGCAGCATCCTAGCGGGAGCATACTACAATGAGCAGTTCTTC.

The sample holds one count of this clone. The chain links TRBV4-1 to TRBJ2-7; D gene ambiguous. The CDR3 sequence is 13 residues long. Between the trimmed V and J ends, which lost 4 bases and 5 bases, there was a span of 12 bases. Germline V gene data show CDR1 as MGHRA and CDR2 as YSYEKL. CDR3 protein: CASSLAASHEQYF. In DNA, the CDR3 is TGCGCCAGCAGCCTCGCGGCATCCCACGAGCAGTACTTC.

This chain connects TRBV28 to TRBJ1-5; D uncertain. The CDR3 has 12 amino acids. The V and J ends lost 6 bases and 6 bases respectively, with 9 bases between them. Germline-derived CDR1 and CDR2 are MDHEN and SYDVKM. In DNA, the CDR3 is TGTGCCAGCAGCACAACGGGTCAGCCCCAGCATTTT. Amino acids: CASSTTGQPQHF.

The chain uses TRBV19 and TRBJ1-5; the D gene is possibly TRBD1 (5 bases). This CDR3 contains 16 residues. CDR1 is LNHDA and CDR2 is SQIVND in the germline V gene (reference sequence). V lost 4 bases and J lost 2, with 15 bases in between. The CDR3 sequence: CASSTVGRAGNQPQHF. The CDR3 nucleotides are TGTGCCAGTAGTACTGTCGGCAGGGCCGGCAATCAGCCCCAGCATTTT.

The chain joins TRBV28 to TRBJ2-3; 9 bases agree with TRBD1. Germline loops: CDR1 MDHEN, CDR2 SYDVKM. The CDR3 has 14 residues. V shed 4 bases and J 1 base; nucleotides not matched to a gene: 0. CDR3 residues: CASSWTGGTDTQYF. The CDR3 DNA reads TGTGCCAGCAGTTGGACAGGGGGCACAGATACGCAGTATTTT.

The table lists this clone with a few counts. This chain uses TRBV10-3 with TRBJ1-5, with D possibly being TRBD1 (5 bases). Trimming took off 10 bases at V and 4 bases at J, with 14 bases between the two ends. The CDR3 is 13 amino acids. Germline values: CDR1 ENHRY, CDR2 SYGVKD. The CDR3 nucleotides read TGTGCCACACGCCGGGGCACAAATCAGCCCCAGCATTTT. Translated, it gives CATRRGTNQPQHF.

The chain recombines TRBV3-1 (or the pseudogene TRBV3-2) with TRBJ1-2; D is ambiguous. The CDR3 runs 14 residues. Germline values: CDR1 LGHDT, CDR2 YNNKEL (reference sequence). Trimming removed 0 bases at V and 5 bases at J, with 10 bases between. CDR3 sequence: CASSQDGAGYGYTF. Written as DNA, the CDR3 is TGTGCCAGCAGCCAAGACGGAGCAGGATATGGCTACACCTTC.

On this clone itself: Mismatch with germline at one junction end may stem from a read error. The chain carries TRBV5-5 and TRBJ2-1; perhaps TRBD1 as D (6 bases). Germline CDR1 and CDR2: SGHKS and YYEKEE (reference sequence). The CDR3 sequence is 15 residues long. The CDR3 sequence is CASRLGAQVLNEQFF. The CDR3 DNA is TGTGCCAGCAGGTTGGGGGCTCAGGTTCTAAATGAGCAGTTCTTC.

V usage is TRBV5-1 and J usage is TRBJ2-7; 10 nucleotides agree with TRBD1. This CDR3 is built from 15 residues. After removal of 0 bases from V and 5 bases from J, the junction contained 5 bases not matched to a gene. The germline gives CDR1 SGHRS, CDR2 YFSETQ. CDR3 region: CASSLARDRGHEQYF. The CDR3 DNA reads as TGCGCCAGCAGCTTGGCCCGGGACAGGGGCCACGAGCAGTACTTC. Filled out from reference TRBV5-1 and TRBJ2-7, the complete variable domain reads KAGVTQTPRYLIKTRGQQVTLSCSPISGHRSVSWYQQTPGQGLQFLFEYFSETQRNKGNFPGRFSGRQFSNSRSEMNVSTLELGDSALYLCASSLARDRGHEQYFGPGTRLTVT.

The chain carries TRBV7-2 and TRBJ2-3; weak D call: TRBD2 (6 bases). This CDR3 has 15 amino acids. The germline gives CDR1 SGHTA, CDR2 FQGNSA. V was trimmed by 6 bases and J by 2 bases, leaving 15 bases between them. CDR3 residues: CASSNSRGLTDTQYF. As DNA, the CDR3 is TGTGCCAGCAGTAATTCGCGGGGTCTCACAGATACGCAGTATTTT.

This rearrangement joins TRBV7-9 to TRBJ2-5, with D unresolved. The CDR3 contains 12 residues. With 0 bases removed from V and 5 bases from J, the gap between germline ends came to 4 bases. In germline, CDR1 is SEHNR, CDR2 FQNEAQ (reference sequence). CDR3 sequence: CASSLAHETQYF. The DNA for the CDR3 is TGTGCCAGCAGCTTAGCGCACGAGACCCAGTACTTC. Based on the CDR3 plus reference TRBV7-9 and TRBJ2-5, the full variable domain is DTGVSQNPRHKITKRGQNVTFRCDPISEHNRLYWYRQTLGQGPEFLTYFQNEAQLEKSRLLSDRFSAERPKGSFSTLEIQRTEQGDSAMYLCASSLAHETQYFGPGTRLLVL.

This sequence joins TRBV9 and TRBJ2-3, with TRBD1 matching over 9 bases. Germline V gene data show CDR1 as SGDLS and CDR2 as YYNGEE. V trimming: 4 bases; J trimming: 4 bases; junction bases outside the gene matches: 7. The CDR3 totals 15 residues. CDR3 in DNA: TGTGCCAGCAGCATTCTGGGACAGGGCGCAGATACGCAGTATTTT. Protein sequence: CASSILGQGADTQYF.

This rearrangement joins TRBV11-2 to TRBJ2-5, with 7 nucleotides matching TRBD1. CDR3 length: 15 residues. J lost 4 bases, V lost 6 bases, and 11 bases had no gene match. Germline values: CDR1 SGHAT, CDR2 FQNNGV. The CDR3 DNA reads as TGTGCCAGCAGACCTCACAGGGGTTATACAGAGACCCAGTACTTC. Translation gives CASRPHRGYTETQYF.

This clone appeared a few times. The chain uses TRBV6-2 or TRBV6-3 and TRBJ2-1, with a tentative D call TRBD1 (8 bases). The CDR3 is made up of 16 amino acids. Germline assignment: CDR1 MNHEY and CDR2 SVGEGT. V lost 2 bases, J lost 3 bases, and 14 bases lay in between. CDR3 sequence (DNA): TGTGCCAGCAGTTACGGACAGGGAGGGTTCTACAATGAGCAGTTCTTC. This translates into CASSYGQGGFYNEQFF.

Concerning this clone: Other DNA sequences in this sample translate to the same CDR3. This rearrangement joins TRBV12-3 or TRBV12-4 to TRBJ1-2; D is possibly TRBD1 (5 bases). CDR3 length equals 13 residues. V lost 2 bases and J lost 6, with 10 bases in between. CDR3 in amino acids: CASSLRGLDGYTF. The CDR3 DNA is TGTGCCAGCAGTTTAAGGGGACTAGATGGCTACACCTTC.

The V call is TRBV14, the J call TRBJ1-1, with TRBD1 identical over 8 bases. J lost 1 base, V lost 0 bases, and 4 bases had no gene match. Looked up from germline, CDR1 is SGHDN and CDR2 is FVKESK. This CDR3 is built from 16 residues. The CDR3 nucleotides read TGTGCCAGCAGCCAAGATCAGGGGACAGGGAACACTGAAGCTTTCTTT. Its translation: CASSQDQGTGNTEAFF.

This clone was detected only once. This chain uses TRBV7-2 with TRBJ2-4; TRBD1 matches 7 bases. The CDR3 contains 16 residues. Germline V gene lookup returns CDR1 SGHTA and CDR2 FQGNSA. V lost 0 bases and J lost 3; bases outside the gene matches: 5. CDR3 coding DNA: TGTGCCAGCAGCTTAGCAGGGGGCTTGGTCAAAAACATTCAGTACTTC. Translation gives CASSLAGGLVKNIQYF.

The chain couples TRBV2 to TRBJ2-1; weak D call: TRBD2 (6 bases). Germline values: CDR1 SNHLY, CDR2 FYNNEI. Trimming took 4 bases from V and 4 from J, leaving 11 bases between them. CDR3 size: 14 residues. CDR3 sequence (DNA): TGTGCCAGCAGTGCCGGGGAGGCTTACAATGAGCAGTTCTTC. This translates into CASSAGEAYNEQFF.

The rearrangement links TRBV6-5 to TRBJ2-1; 10 bases agree with TRBD2. The trim removed 6 bases at V and 8 bases at J, leaving 10 bases unmatched. The V gene's germline CDR1 is MNHEY and CDR2 SVGAGI. This CDR3 contains 15 residues. The CDR3 DNA reads as TGTGCCAGCAGGAGCCCGGGACTAGCGATGGATGAGCAGTTCTTC. It specifies CASRSPGLAMDEQFF.

This sequence joins TRBV5-4 and TRBJ1-2; D is perhaps TRBD1 (5 bases). This CDR3 has 14 residues. The germline V and J ends were trimmed by 3 bases and 4 bases, with 13 bases remaining between them. Germline CDR1 SGHNT, CDR2 YYREEE (reference sequence). CDR3 in DNA: TGTGCCAGCAGCTCGCAACAGGAGATCTATGGCTACACCTTC. It translates to CASSSQQEIYGYTF.